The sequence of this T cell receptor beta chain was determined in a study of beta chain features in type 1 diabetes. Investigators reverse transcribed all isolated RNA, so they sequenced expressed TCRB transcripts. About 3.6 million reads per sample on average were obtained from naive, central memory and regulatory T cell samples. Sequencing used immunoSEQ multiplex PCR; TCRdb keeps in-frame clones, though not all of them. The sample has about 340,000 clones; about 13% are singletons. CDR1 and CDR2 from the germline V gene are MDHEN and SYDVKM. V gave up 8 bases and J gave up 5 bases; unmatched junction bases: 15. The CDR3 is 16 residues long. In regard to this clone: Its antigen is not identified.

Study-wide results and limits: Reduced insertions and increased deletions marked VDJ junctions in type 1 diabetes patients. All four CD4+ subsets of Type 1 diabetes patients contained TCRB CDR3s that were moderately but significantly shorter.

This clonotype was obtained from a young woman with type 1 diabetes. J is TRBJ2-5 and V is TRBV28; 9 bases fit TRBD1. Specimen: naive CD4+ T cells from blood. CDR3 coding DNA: TGTGCCAGCCAGACCGAGGACAGGGGAGTGAGGGAGACCCAGTACTTC. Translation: CASQTEDRGVRETQYF.